This T cell receptor beta chain emerged from a study of blood T cell repertoires in COVID-19 (dated by TCRdb to 2020 to 2021). Background on the whole study: Samples covering the acute and convalescent phases of COVID-19 were provided by collaborators in the United States, Italy and Spain. Deeply sampled blood TCRbeta repertoires from subjects exposed to, actively infected with, or recovered from COVID-19 were included in the dataset. The repertoires were made available in a free public database intended to serve as a resource for research on the immune response to SARS-CoV-2. Where available, HLA class I and class II types were taken from metadata supplied by the sample provider and were not determined by assay-based typing. The samples were drawn from two sources: the first 160 participants of the ongoing ImmuneRACE study, and approximately 1,300 subjects contributed by 6 global collaborators. Nearly every sample came with metadata listing a de-identified subject ID, COVID-19 status, age in years and sex. The prospective study material was composed of cDNA or gDNA derived from T cells, B-cell-depleted T cells, or PBMCs.

Broader findings and caveats from the paper: The quantity of clinical and demographic metadata differed by source and by participant and was supplied without curation.

CDR3 length: 13 amino acids, cysteine to phenylalanine. The retained sequence is limited to the CDR3, 39 bases, with the frame set at the first base. V and J are truncated by 6 bases and 3 bases respectively, leaving an intervening sequence of 9 bases. CDR1 and CDR2 are drawn from the germline V gene: SNHLY, FYNNEI. Collaborating institutions collected whole blood in K2EDTA tubes following their own protocols. Collaborator samples were shipped for TCRbeta analysis as frozen whole blood, isolated PBMCs, or DNA extracted from either sample type. With respect to this clone: It has no known antigen specificity. It has no much larger one-base neighbor in the sample; base qualities were not kept.

TCRbeta CDR3 regions were amplified from genomic DNA using the immunoSEQ Assay, a bias-controlled multiplex PCR. From the authors' description of their analysis: The number of nucleated cells in each sample was estimated by amplification of reference gene primers within the assay. To quantify the absolute abundance of each unique TCRbeta CDR3 rearrangement, sequence reads were collapsed and filtered. For each sample, productive Simpson clonality was calculated by taking the square root of Simpson's diversity index across productive rearrangements. Held by TCRdb, this immuneACCESS table contains in-frame sequences only and omits some clones. Under half of the omission traces to an unresolved V gene where checked; the cause of the rest is unknown. The DNA gave D and trimming, while V, J and clone size come from that table. This sample lists around 63,000 clones; approximately 88% were detected once. The ten largest clones capture roughly 3.5% of the sample.

The specimen was peripheral blood. The sequence was collected from a man aged 45-60 years with active COVID-19. The rearranged chain carries TRBV2 and TRBJ2-1; confidence is insufficient to name the D gene. The sequenced DNA is TGTGCCAGCAGCGGGTCCAGCTACAATGAGCAGTTCTTC. Its translation reads: CASSGSSYNEQFF.